This passage covers 3 T cell receptor beta chains from one sample sequenced in a study of blood T cell repertoires in COVID-19. Clones were sequenced by immunoSEQ multiplex PCR, and TCRdb holds only the in-frame ones, with some missing. Of 210,000 or so clones detected, 70% to 85% appear once; the ten largest clones hold around 1.8%. Sequencing input: PBMCs or T cells enriched from blood (not recorded which). The receptors come from a man aged 55 to 70 who had recovered from COVID-19.

V usage is TRBV5-6 and J usage is TRBJ1-2; 8 bases match TRBD1. The CDR3 loop spans 14 amino acids. Germline V gene lookup returns CDR1 SGHDT and CDR2 YYEEEE. Germline trimming cut 4 bases from V and 8 bases from J; bases unmatched to any gene: 10. The DNA of the CDR3 is TGTGCCAGCAGCACCCTAAGGACAGGGTACGGCTACACCTTC. Amino acids: CASSTLRTGYGYTF.

V usage is TRBV7-8 and J usage is TRBJ1-4; TRBD1 matches at 7 bases. CDR1 is SGHVS and CDR2 is FQNEAQ in the germline V gene. The CDR3 has 13 residues. The junction had 5 bases not matched to a gene; V was cut back by 5 bases and J by 8 bases. As DNA, the CDR3 is TGTGCCAGCAGCCGACAGGGTGGAGAAAAACTGTTTTTT. It translates to CASSRQGGEKLFF.

The rearrangement links TRBV19 to TRBJ1-1; D gene uncertain. V lost 10 bases and J lost 5, with 11 bases in between. In germline, CDR1 is LNHDA, CDR2 SQIVND (reference sequence). The length of the CDR3 is 11 residues. CDR3 DNA: TGTGCCACCCGAGAAGAGACTGAAGCTTTCTTT. Its protein product is CATREETEAFF.